The 17 T cell receptor beta chains below all came from one sample that was sequenced in a study of T cell responses to AZD1222 COVID-19 vaccine. The repertoire was sequenced with immunoSEQ multiplex PCR; TCRdb's copy has only in-frame clones and lacks some. The data hold roughly 97,000 clones, with more than 85% observed a single time. Sequences were derived from peripheral blood, sampled on day 0 of AZD1222 vaccination. The receptor source for this set is an adult in good health.

The rearrangement uses TRBV12-3 or TRBV12-4 and TRBJ2-7; 7 bases are a match to TRBD2. This CDR3 spans 13 amino acids. V trimming: 5 bases; J trimming: 3 bases; junction bases outside the gene matches: 4. In DNA form, the CDR3 reads TGTGCCAGCAGTACAGCGGGGTACTACGAGCAGTACTTC. Amino acids: CASSTAGYYEQYF.

This sequence joins TRBV29-1 and TRBJ1-1; D unresolved. The CDR3 extends over 13 amino acids. Trimming removed 6 bases at V and 2 bases at J, with 13 bases between. Germline V gene data show CDR1 as SQVTM and CDR2 as ANQGSEA. CDR3 sequence: CSVVRQINTEAFF. The CDR3 DNA reads as TGCAGCGTAGTGAGGCAGATCAACACTGAAGCTTTCTTT. Drawing the rest from reference TRBV29-1 and TRBJ1-1, the complete variable domain is SAVISQKPSRDICQRGTSLTIQCQVDSQVTMMFWYRQQPGQSLTLIATANQGSEATYESGFVIDKFPISRPNLTFSTLTVSNMSPEDSSIYLCSVVRQINTEAFFGQGTRLTVV.

The rearrangement links TRBV11-2 to TRBJ1-2; tentatively, D is TRBD1 (5 bases). Trimming left V 7 bases short and J 4 bases short, with 13 bases between. The CDR3 is made up of 13 amino acids. From germline, CDR1 is SGHAT and CDR2 FQNNGV. The CDR3 sequence is CASTPWGSYGYTF. CDR3 nucleotide sequence: TGTGCCAGCACTCCATGGGGCTCCTATGGCTACACCTTC. Full variable domain (outside the CDR3, taken from reference TRBV11-2 and TRBJ1-2): EAGVAQSPRYKIIEKRQSVAFWCNPISGHATLYWYQQILGQGPKLLIQFQNNGVVDDSQLPKDRFSAERLKGVDSTLKIQPAKLEDSAVYLCASTPWGSYGYTFGSGTRLTVV.

This chain uses TRBV7-9 with TRBJ1-1; no firm D call. Germline V CDR1 and CDR2: SEHNR, FQNEAQ (reference sequence). There are 14 residues in the CDR3. Trimming pared 3 bases from V and 5 bases from J, leaving 13 bases between. CDR3: CASSFSGRGTEAFF. DNA for the CDR3: TGTGCCAGCAGCTTCTCGGGGAGAGGGACTGAAGCTTTCTTT.

The rearrangement uses TRBV7-3 and TRBJ2-2; tentatively, D is TRBD2 (6 bases). This CDR3 region has 15 residues. Trimming stripped 1 base from V and 7 bases from J, with 13 bases between. CDR1 and CDR2 from the germline V gene are SGHTA and FQGTGA. The CDR3 DNA reads as TGTGCCAGCAGCTTAAATACGGGAGAAGTCGGGGAGCTGTTTTTT. Translated, it gives CASSLNTGEVGELFF.

The rearrangement joins TRBV6-5 to TRBJ2-1; D gene uncertain. Per germline, CDR1 MNHEY and CDR2 SVGAGI. Trimming took off 7 bases at V and 4 bases at J, with 5 bases between the two ends. The CDR3 covers 11 residues. CDR3 region: CASTGYNEQFF. The CDR3, as DNA: TGTGCCAGCACCGGATACAATGAGCAGTTCTTC.

The chain combines TRBV6-6 with TRBJ1-1; D is ambiguous. The CDR3 extends over 12 amino acids. With 6 bases removed from V and 3 bases from J, the gap between germline ends came to 8 bases. From germline, CDR1 is MNHNY and CDR2 SVGAGI (reference sequence). The CDR3 protein is CASRLADTEAFF. CDR3 nucleotides: TGTGCCAGCAGATTAGCGGACACTGAAGCTTTCTTT.

V is TRBV6-4 and J is TRBJ1-5; D not certain. CDR3 size: 15 residues. V gave up 2 bases and J gave up 2 bases, with 10 bases separating them. Germline V lookup: CDR1 MRHNA, CDR2 SNTAGT. CDR3 sequence reads: CASSDRIPCNQPQHF. The DNA of the CDR3 is TGTGCCAGCAGTGACAGAATCCCATGCAATCAGCCCCAGCATTTT.

The chain uses TRBV5-4 and TRBJ2-7; unclear D gene. Looked up from germline, CDR1 is SGHNT and CDR2 is YYREEE (reference sequence). The V and J ends lost 0 bases and 0 bases respectively, with 10 bases between them. This CDR3 is 15 amino acids long. CDR3 loop: CASSLEGASSYEQYF. In nucleotides, the CDR3 is TGTGCCAGCAGCTTGGAAGGAGCGAGCTCCTACGAGCAGTACTTC.

The chain carries TRBV19 and TRBJ1-4; 9 bases are a match to TRBD1. This CDR3 has 14 amino acids. Germline V lookup: CDR1 LNHDA, CDR2 SQIVND (reference sequence). J was trimmed by 7 bases and V by 9 bases; bases with no gene match: 9. The CDR3 DNA follows: TGTGCCAGCGCCCCGGGACAGGGACGTGAAAAACTGTTTTTT. The encoded protein is CASAPGQGREKLFF.

This chain joins TRBV21-1 and TRBJ2-5; the tabulated D call, TRBD2, remains unverified against the DNA. TRBV21-1 constitutes a pseudogene. The CDR3 is 15 amino acids. CDR3 nucleotide sequence: TGTGCCAGCGGGAAGCTCCTAGCGTTCCAAGAGACCCAGTACTTC. Its translation: CASGKLLAFQETQYF.

This chain joins TRBV7-2 and TRBJ1-6; no reliable D call. V was shortened by 2 bases and J by 7 bases, with 3 bases between the two germline ends. Per the germline V gene, CDR1 is SGHTA and CDR2 is FQGNSA. The CDR3 extends over 12 amino acids. CDR3 sequence reads: CASSLNNSPLHF. For the CDR3, the DNA is TGTGCCAGCAGCTTAAACAATTCACCCCTCCACTTT.

The J gene is TRBJ2-7, the V gene TRBV2; 10 nucleotides agree with TRBD2. Per germline, CDR1 SNHLY and CDR2 FYNNEI. The CDR3 totals 15 residues. Trimming removed 5 bases from V and 0 bases from J; junction bases left unmatched: 4. CDR3 DNA: TGTGCCAGCAGTACTAGCGGGATCAGCTCCTACGAGCAGTACTTC. Amino acid sequence: CASSTSGISSYEQYF.

This rearrangement joins TRBV7-2 to TRBJ2-7; TRBD1 matches at 8 bases. In germline, CDR1 is SGHTA, CDR2 FQGNSA. CDR3 length: 15 amino acids. Trimming cost V 5 bases and J 1 base; bases outside gene matches: 7. The CDR3 reads CASSKGTGRSYEQYF. The CDR3 bases are TGTGCCAGCAGCAAGGGGACAGGACGGTCCTACGAGCAGTACTTC.

V usage is TRBV2 and J usage is TRBJ2-3, with 14 bases aligning to TRBD2. This CDR3 has 17 residues. The ends lost 5 bases at V and 4 bases at J; junction bases unmatched: 8. Germline loops: CDR1 SNHLY, CDR2 FYNNEI. The CDR3: CASSPLGLAGAPDTQYF. The CDR3 DNA reads as TGTGCCAGCAGTCCCCTGGGACTAGCGGGAGCCCCAGATACGCAGTATTTT.

The chain couples TRBV19 to TRBJ1-5; TRBD1 agrees at 10 bases. The CDR3 totals 18 residues. Per the germline V gene, CDR1 is LNHDA and CDR2 is SQIVND (reference sequence). V shed 4 bases, J shed 9 bases, and the junction held 18 bases outside the gene matches. The CDR3 sequence is CASSRLLGTGDTIRPQHF. CDR3 in DNA: TGTGCCAGTAGTAGATTACTAGGGACAGGGGATACTATTAGGCCCCAGCATTTT.

V and J are TRBV14 and TRBJ2-7; possible D gene TRBD1, 5 bases. The CDR3 covers 14 residues. Germline V gene data show CDR1 as SGHDN and CDR2 as FVKESK. V lost 6 bases and J lost 5, with 17 bases in between. The CDR3 region is CASRLRGRVDEQYF. For the CDR3, the DNA is TGTGCCAGCAGGTTAAGAGGCAGGGTCGACGAGCAGTACTTC.